This TCR beta chain was found in a study of blood T cell repertoires in COVID-19. There are 14 residues in the CDR3. V lost 4 bases and J lost 9; bases outside the gene matches: 6. Looked up from germline, CDR1 is SNHLY and CDR2 is FYNNEI. Ages ranged from roughly 18 to 95 years, with residence in about 23 US areas. Recovered Cohort 3 donors showed two negative PCRs, clearance, or symptom resolution. Profiling relied on immunoSEQ multiplex PCR, and the TCRdb table lists in-frame clones only, not all of them. The sample has about 290,000 clones; about nine tenths are singletons. The origin of this receptor is a woman between 40 and 55 years old who had recovered from COVID-19. The J gene is TRBJ2-1, the V gene TRBV2; 10 bases are a match to TRBD2. The sample was PBMCs or T cells enriched from blood (not recorded which). CDR3 DNA: TGTGCCAGCAGTGCTAGCGGGAGAGGCAGTGAGCAGTTCTTC. Translated, it gives CASSASGRGSEQFF.